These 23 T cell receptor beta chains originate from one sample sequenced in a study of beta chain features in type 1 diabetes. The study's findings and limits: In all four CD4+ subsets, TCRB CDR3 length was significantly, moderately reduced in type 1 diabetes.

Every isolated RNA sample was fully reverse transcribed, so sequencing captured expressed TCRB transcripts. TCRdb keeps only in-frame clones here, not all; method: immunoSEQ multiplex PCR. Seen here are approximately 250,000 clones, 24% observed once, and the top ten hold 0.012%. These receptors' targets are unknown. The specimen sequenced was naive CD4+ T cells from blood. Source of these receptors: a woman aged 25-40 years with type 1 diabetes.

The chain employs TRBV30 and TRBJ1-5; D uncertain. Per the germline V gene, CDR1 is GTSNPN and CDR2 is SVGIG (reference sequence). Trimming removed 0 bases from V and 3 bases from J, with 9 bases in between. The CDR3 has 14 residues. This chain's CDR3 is CAWSVSSPNQPQHF. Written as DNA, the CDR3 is TGTGCCTGGAGTGTAAGTAGCCCCAATCAGCCCCAGCATTTT.

The CDR3 sequence is CASSGLAGGKYTDTQYF. As DNA, the CDR3 is TGTGCCAGCAGCGGCCTAGCGGGAGGGAAATACACAGATACGCAGTATTTT. V is TRBV28 and J is TRBJ2-3; 12 positions agree with TRBD2. V lost 6 bases and J lost 2; bases outside the gene matches: 9. The CDR3 is 17 amino acids. Looked up from germline, CDR1 is MDHEN and CDR2 is SYDVKM.

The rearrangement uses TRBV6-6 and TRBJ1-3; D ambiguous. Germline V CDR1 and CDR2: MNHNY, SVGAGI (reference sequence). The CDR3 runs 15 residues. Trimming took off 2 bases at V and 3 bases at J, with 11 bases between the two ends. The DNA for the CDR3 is TGTGCCAGCAGTTACCCGGGGAGTCTTGGAAACACCATATATTTT. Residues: CASSYPGSLGNTIYF.

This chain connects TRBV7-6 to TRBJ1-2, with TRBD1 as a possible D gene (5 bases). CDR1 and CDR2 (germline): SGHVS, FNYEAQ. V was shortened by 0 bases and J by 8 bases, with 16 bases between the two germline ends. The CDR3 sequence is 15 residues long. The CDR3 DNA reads TGTGCCAGCAGCTTAGCCTCCGGGACGGCGGGGGGCTACACCTTC. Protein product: CASSLASGTAGGYTF.

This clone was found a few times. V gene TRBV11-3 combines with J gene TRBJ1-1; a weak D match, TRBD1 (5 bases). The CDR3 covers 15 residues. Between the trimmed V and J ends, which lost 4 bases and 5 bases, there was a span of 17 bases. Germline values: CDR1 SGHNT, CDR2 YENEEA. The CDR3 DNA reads TGTGCCAGCAGCTCGCTAGGCCAGGGAGGAACTGAAGCTTTCTTT. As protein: CASSSLGQGGTEAFF.

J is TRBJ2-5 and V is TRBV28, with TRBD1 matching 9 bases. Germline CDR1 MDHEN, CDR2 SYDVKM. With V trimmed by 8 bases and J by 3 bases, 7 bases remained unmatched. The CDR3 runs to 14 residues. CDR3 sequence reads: CASGEDRGEETQYF. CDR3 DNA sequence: TGTGCCAGCGGGGAGGACAGGGGAGAAGAGACCCAGTACTTC. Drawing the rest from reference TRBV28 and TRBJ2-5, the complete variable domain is DVKVTQSSRYLVKRTGEKVFLECVQDMDHENMFWYRQDPGLGLRLIYFSYDVKMKEKGDIPEGYSVSREKKERFSLILESASTNQTSMYLCASGEDRGEETQYFGPGTRLLVL.

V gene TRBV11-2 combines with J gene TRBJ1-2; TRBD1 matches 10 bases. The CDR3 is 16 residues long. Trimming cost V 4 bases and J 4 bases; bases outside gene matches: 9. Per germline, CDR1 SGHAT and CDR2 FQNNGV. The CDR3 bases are TGTGCCAGCAGCTCTCCACAGGACAGGGGGATCTATGGCTACACCTTC. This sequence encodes CASSSPQDRGIYGYTF.

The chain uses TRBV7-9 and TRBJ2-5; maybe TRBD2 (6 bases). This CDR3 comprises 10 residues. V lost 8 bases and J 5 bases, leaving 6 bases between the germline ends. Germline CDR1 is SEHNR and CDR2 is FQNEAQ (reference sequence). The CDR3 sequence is CASGGETQYF. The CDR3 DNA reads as TGTGCCAGCGGGGGGGAGACCCAGTACTTC.

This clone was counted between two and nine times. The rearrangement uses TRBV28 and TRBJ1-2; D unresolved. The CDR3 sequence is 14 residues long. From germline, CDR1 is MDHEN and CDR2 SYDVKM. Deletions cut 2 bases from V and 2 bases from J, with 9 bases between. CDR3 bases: TGTGCCAGCAGTTTAGTCGCGGGGAACTATGGCTACACCTTC. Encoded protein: CASSLVAGNYGYTF.

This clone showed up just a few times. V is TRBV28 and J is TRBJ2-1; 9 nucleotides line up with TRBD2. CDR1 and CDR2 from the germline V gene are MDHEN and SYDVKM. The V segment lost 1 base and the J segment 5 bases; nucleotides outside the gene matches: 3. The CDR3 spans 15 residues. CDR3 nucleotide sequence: TGTGCCAGCAGTTTATTTGCGGGAGGGGACAATGAGCAGTTCTTC. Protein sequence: CASSLFAGGDNEQFF.

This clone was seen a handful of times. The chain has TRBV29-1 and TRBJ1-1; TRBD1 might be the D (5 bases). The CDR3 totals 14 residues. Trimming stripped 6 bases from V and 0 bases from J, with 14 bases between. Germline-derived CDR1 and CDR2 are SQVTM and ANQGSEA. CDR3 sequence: CSVLIQALNTEAFF. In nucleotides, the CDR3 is TGCAGCGTCCTGATACAGGCCCTGAACACTGAAGCTTTCTTT.

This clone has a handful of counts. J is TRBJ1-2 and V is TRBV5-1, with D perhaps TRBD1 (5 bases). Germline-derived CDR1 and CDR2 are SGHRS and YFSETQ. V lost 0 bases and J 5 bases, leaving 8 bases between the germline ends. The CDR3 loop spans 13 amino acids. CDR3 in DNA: TGCGCCAGCAGCTTGGAAGGACAATATGGCTACACCTTC. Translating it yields CASSLEGQYGYTF.

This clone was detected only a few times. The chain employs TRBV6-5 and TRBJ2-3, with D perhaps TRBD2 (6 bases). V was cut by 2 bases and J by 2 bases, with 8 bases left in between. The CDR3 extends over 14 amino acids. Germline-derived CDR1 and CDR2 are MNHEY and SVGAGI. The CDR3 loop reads CASSYGTFTDTQYF. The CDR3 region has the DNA TGTGCCAGCAGTTACGGGACTTTCACAGATACGCAGTATTTT.

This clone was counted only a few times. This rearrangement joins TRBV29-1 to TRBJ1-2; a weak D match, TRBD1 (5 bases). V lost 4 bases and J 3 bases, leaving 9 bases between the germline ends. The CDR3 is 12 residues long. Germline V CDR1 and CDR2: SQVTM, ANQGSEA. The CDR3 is CSVGGGDYGYTF. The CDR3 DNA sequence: TGCAGCGTTGGGGGGGGAGACTATGGCTACACCTTC.

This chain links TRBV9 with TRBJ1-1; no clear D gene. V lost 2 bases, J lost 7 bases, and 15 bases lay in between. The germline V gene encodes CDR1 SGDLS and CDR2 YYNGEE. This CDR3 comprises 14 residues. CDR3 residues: CASSVGSITHEAFF. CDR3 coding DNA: TGTGCCAGCAGCGTGGGCAGTATCACACATGAAGCTTTCTTT. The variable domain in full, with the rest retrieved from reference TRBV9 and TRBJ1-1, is DSGVTQTPKHLITATGQRVTLRCSPRSGDLSVYWYQQSLDQGLQFLIQYYNGEERAKGNILERFSAQQFPDLHSELNLSSLELGDSALYFCASSVGSITHEAFFGQGTRLTVV.

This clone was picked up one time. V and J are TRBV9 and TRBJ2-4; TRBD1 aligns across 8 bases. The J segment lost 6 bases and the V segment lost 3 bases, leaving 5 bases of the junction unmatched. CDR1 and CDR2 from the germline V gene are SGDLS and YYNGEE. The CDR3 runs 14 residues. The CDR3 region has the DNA TGTGCCAGCAGCGACCGGACAGGGACAAACATTCAGTACTTC. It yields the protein CASSDRTGTNIQYF.

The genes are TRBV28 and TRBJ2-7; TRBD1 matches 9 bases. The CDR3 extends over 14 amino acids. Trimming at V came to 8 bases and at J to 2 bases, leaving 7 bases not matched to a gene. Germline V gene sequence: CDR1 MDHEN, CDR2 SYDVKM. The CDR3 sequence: CASRGQGLTYEQYF. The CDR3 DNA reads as TGTGCCAGCCGAGGACAGGGGCTTACCTACGAGCAGTACTTC. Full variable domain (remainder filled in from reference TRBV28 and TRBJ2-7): DVKVTQSSRYLVKRTGEKVFLECVQDMDHENMFWYRQDPGLGLRLIYFSYDVKMKEKGDIPEGYSVSREKKERFSLILESASTNQTSMYLCASRGQGLTYEQYFGPGTRLTVT.

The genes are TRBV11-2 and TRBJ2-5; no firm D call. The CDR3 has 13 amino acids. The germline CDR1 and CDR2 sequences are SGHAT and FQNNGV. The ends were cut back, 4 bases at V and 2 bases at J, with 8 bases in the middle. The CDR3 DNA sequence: TGTGCCAGCAGCTACCGGTCACAAGAGACCCAGTACTTC. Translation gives CASSYRSQETQYF.

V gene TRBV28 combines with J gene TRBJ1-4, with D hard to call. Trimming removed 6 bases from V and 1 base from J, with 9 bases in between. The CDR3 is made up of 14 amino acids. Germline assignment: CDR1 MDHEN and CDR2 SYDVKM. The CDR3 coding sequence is TGTGCCAGCAGAACGGGAGGAACTAATGAAAAACTGTTTTTT. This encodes CASRTGGTNEKLFF.

The CDR3 sequence: CASSLLASTGETQYF. In DNA form, the CDR3 reads TGCGCCAGCAGCTTGCTGGCATCCACAGGGGAGACCCAGTACTTC. The chain joins TRBV5-1 to TRBJ2-5; possibly TRBD1 for D (6 bases). V was trimmed by 1 base and J by 5 bases, leaving 15 bases between them. The V gene's germline CDR1 is SGHRS and CDR2 YFSETQ. CDR3 length equals 15 residues.

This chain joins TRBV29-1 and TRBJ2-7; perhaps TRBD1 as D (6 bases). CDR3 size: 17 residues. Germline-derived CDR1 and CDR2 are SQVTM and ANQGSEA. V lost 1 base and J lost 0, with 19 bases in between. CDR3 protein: CSVEGGVFGQHSYEQYF. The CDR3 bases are TGCAGCGTTGAAGGAGGGGTGTTTGGACAGCACTCCTACGAGCAGTACTTC.

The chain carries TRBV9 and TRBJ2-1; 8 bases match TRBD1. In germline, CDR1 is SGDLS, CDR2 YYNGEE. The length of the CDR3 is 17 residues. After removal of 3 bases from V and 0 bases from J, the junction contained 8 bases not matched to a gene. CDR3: CASSAHRGSSSYNEQFF. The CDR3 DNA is TGTGCCAGCAGCGCCCACAGGGGGTCGAGCTCCTACAATGAGCAGTTCTTC.

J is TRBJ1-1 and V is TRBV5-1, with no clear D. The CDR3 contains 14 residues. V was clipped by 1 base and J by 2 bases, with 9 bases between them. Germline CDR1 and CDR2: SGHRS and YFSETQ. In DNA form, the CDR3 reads TGCGCCAGCAGCTTGCAGAAAGTAAACACTGAAGCTTTCTTT. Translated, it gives CASSLQKVNTEAFF.